This T cell receptor (beta chain) was observed in a study of shared clonotypes between healthy human individuals. The study's findings and limits: Generation probability values for non-shared clonotypes were lower than those for clonotypes shared by all four donors.

Using immunoSEQ multiplex PCR, the repertoire was profiled, and TCRdb retains in-frame clones only, with some absent. Of 2 million to 3 million clones listed, 80% to 95% were seen once; the top ten hold around 0.4%. Germline loops: CDR1 SGHNT, CDR2 YYREEE (reference sequence). Trimming removed 5 bases from V and 9 bases from J, with 21 bases in between. The CDR3 extends over 15 amino acids. With respect to this clone: Its antigen is unidentified.

The chain uses TRBV5-4 and TRBJ2-1; a possible D gene is TRBD2 (5 bases). This TCR was recovered from a man aged 18 to 30 in good health. Some clones in this sample may be carry-over from other donors' samples. Sequenced input: naive CD4+ T cells from PBMCs. Subset reported: CD45RA+ positively selected. The CDR3 sequence: CASSYPAEARGEQFF. Here the CDR3 DNA reads TGTGCCAGCAGTTATCCAGCGGAGGCGCGAGGTGAGCAGTTCTTC.